Presented here are 10 T cell receptor beta chains from one specimen sequenced in a study of T cells in Graves' hyperthyroidism and ophthalmopathy. RNA transcripts gave rise to amplified TCR beta CDR3 regions. HTBI primers drove first-round RT-PCR of the TCR CDR3. Each CDR3 protein gets one entry after TCRdb re-called the multiplex PCR reads with MiXCR. The sample consists of hundreds of thousands of distinct CDR3 sequences, 22% of them appearing once. Sequencing was performed on blood. These receptor sequences come from a woman in her 70s with Graves' ophthalmopathy.

V gene TRBV18 combines with J gene TRBJ2-7; 7 nucleotides line up with TRBD2. V lost 3 bases and J lost 6; bases outside the gene matches: 11. Germline V gene lookup returns CDR1 KGHSH and CDR2 LQKENI. This CDR3 region has 15 residues. In nucleotides, the CDR3 is TGTGCCAGCTCACCGTCGAGCGGGATGTACCGCGAGCAGTACTTC. As protein: CASSPSSGMYREQYF.

This clonotype was counted ten times or more. This sequence joins TRBV2 and TRBJ2-5, with unresolved D. The CDR3 spans 12 residues. Germline V CDR1 and CDR2: SNHLY, FYNNEI. Between the trimmed V and J ends, which lost 3 bases and 4 bases, there was a span of 6 bases. The CDR3, as DNA: TGTGCCAGCAGTGAGCGTGTAGAGACCCAGTACTTC. It codes for CASSERVETQYF.

This clonotype was found many times. The chain couples TRBV28 to TRBJ1-1, with 10 nucleotides matching TRBD1. The V gene's germline CDR1 is MDHEN and CDR2 SYDVKM. The CDR3 extends over 14 amino acids. The junction had 7 bases not matched to a gene; V was cut back by 6 bases and J by 6 bases. In DNA, the CDR3 is TGTGCCAGCAGAGATGGGACAGGGGCTTCTGAAGCTTTCTTT. Protein: CASRDGTGASEAFF.

This chain connects TRBV12-3 or TRBV12-4 to TRBJ1-2; D remains ambiguous. V was trimmed by 3 bases and J by 5 bases, leaving 10 bases between them. This CDR3 comprises 13 residues. CDR3 nucleotides: TGTGCCAGCAGTTTGGCGGCAAGGTATGGCTACACCTTC. Amino acid sequence: CASSLAARYGYTF.

The sample holds a few counts of this clonotype. The rearrangement joins TRBV20-1 to TRBJ1-1; D gene ambiguous. The V and J ends lost 5 bases and 5 bases respectively, with 9 bases between them. The CDR3 sequence is 11 residues long. The germline V gene encodes CDR1 DFQATT and CDR2 SNEGSKA (reference sequence). CDR3 DNA sequence: TGCAGTGCTGGTGGTGGGACTGAAGCTTTCTTT. Translation gives CSAGGGTEAFF.

The chain combines TRBV5-1 with TRBJ2-7, with 7 bases fitting TRBD1. From germline, CDR1 is SGHRS and CDR2 YFSETQ. Losses at the gene ends were 4 bases for V and 7 bases for J; bases not matched to a gene: 8. The CDR3 consists of 13 residues. The CDR3 spells CASSVDRVGEQYF. The CDR3 DNA sequence: TGCGCCAGCAGCGTCGACAGGGTCGGGGAGCAGTACTTC.

The CDR3 sequence is CASSLRTGIYNEQFF. CDR3 nucleotides: TGCGCCAGCAGCTTAAGGACAGGGATCTACAATGAGCAGTTCTTC. This chain joins TRBV5-1 and TRBJ2-1; 8 nucleotides match TRBD1. With V trimmed by 2 bases and J by 3 bases, 4 bases remained unmatched. CDR3 length: 15 amino acids. From germline, CDR1 is SGHRS and CDR2 YFSETQ.

A single count supports this clonotype. With a much larger clone just one base away, this may be a read error. This chain's CDR3 is CASRNNPNTEAFF. Written as DNA, the CDR3 is TGTGCCAGCAGAAACAACCCGAACACTGAAGCTTTCTTT. The rearrangement links TRBV6-6 to TRBJ1-1; D ambiguous. V shed 6 bases and J shed 1 base, with 9 bases lying between them. The germline V gene has CDR1 MNHNY and CDR2 SVGAGI (reference sequence). This CDR3 spans 13 amino acids.

This clonotype was seen a few times. The chain is built from TRBV20-1 and TRBJ2-1; 10 bases are a match to TRBD2. This CDR3 is 15 amino acids long. Germline-derived CDR1 and CDR2 are DFQATT and SNEGSKA (reference sequence). Germline trimming cut 5 bases from V and 4 bases from J; bases unmatched to any gene: 8. Written as DNA, the CDR3 is TGCAGTGCTTCCAGAGCGGGAGGGCCTTACAATGAGCAGTTCTTC. As protein: CSASRAGGPYNEQFF.

The DNA of the CDR3 is TGCGCCAGCAGCTTGGAGCAGGGGGGCCCCTACGAGCAGTACTTC. It yields the protein CASSLEQGGPYEQYF. V is TRBV5-1 and J is TRBJ2-7; the D gene is possibly TRBD1 (7 bases). CDR3 length: 15 amino acids. CDR1 SGHRS and CDR2 YFSETQ come from the germline V gene. Trimming removed 0 bases from V and 2 bases from J, with 12 bases in between. The variable domain in full, with the rest retrieved from reference TRBV5-1 and TRBJ2-7, is KAGVTQTPRYLIKTRGQQVTLSCSPISGHRSVSWYQQTPGQGLQFLFEYFSETQRNKGNFPGRFSGRQFSNSRSEMNVSTLELGDSALYLCASSLEQGGPYEQYFGPGTRLTVT.